This T cell receptor (beta chain) was profiled in a study of beta chain features in type 1 diabetes. Based on CD45RO/CCR7/CD25/CD127/CD95/CD27, CD4+ regulatory, stem cell-like memory, naive and central memory cells were sorted. The authors reverse transcribed all of the isolated RNA, so sequencing captured expressed TCRB transcripts. Sequencing was performed with immunoSEQ multiplex PCR; in TCRdb, only in-frame clones are kept and a portion is missing. This sample has approximately 170,000 clones; approximately 8.4% occur once, and the top ten carry over 2%. The germline V gene has CDR1 SGHRS and CDR2 YFSETQ. After removal of 4 bases from V and 4 bases from J, the junction contained 5 bases not matched to a gene. This CDR3 comprises 14 residues. Study-wide points: Shortening that was moderate but significant affected the TCRB CDR3s of Type 1 diabetes patients in all four CD4+ subsets.

As regards this clone: Antigen: not known.

This clonotype was obtained from a woman aged 18-29 years in good health. The specimen sequenced was central memory CD4+ T cells from blood. The chain has TRBV5-1 and TRBJ2-7; 10 bases fit TRBD1. The CDR3 here is CASSHPGQGYEQYF. CDR3 DNA: TGCGCCAGCAGCCACCCGGGACAGGGGTACGAGCAGTACTTC.